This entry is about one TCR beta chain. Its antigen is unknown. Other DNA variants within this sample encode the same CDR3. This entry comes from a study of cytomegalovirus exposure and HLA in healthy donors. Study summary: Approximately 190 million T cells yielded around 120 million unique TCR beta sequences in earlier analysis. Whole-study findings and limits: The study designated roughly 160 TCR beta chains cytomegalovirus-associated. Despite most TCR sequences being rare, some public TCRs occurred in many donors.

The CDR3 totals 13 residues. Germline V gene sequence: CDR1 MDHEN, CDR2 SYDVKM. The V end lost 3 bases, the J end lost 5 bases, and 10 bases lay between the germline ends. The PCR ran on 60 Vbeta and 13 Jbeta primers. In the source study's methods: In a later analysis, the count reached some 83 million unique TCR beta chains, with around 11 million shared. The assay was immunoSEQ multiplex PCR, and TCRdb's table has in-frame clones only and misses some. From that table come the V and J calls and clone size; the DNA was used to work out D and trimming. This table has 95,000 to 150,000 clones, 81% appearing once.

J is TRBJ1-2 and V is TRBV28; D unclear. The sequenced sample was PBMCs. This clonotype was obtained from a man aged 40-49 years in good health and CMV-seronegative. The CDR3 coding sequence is TGTGCCAGCAGTTTGCCAGGTCCATATGGCTACACCTTC. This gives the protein CASSLPGPYGYTF.